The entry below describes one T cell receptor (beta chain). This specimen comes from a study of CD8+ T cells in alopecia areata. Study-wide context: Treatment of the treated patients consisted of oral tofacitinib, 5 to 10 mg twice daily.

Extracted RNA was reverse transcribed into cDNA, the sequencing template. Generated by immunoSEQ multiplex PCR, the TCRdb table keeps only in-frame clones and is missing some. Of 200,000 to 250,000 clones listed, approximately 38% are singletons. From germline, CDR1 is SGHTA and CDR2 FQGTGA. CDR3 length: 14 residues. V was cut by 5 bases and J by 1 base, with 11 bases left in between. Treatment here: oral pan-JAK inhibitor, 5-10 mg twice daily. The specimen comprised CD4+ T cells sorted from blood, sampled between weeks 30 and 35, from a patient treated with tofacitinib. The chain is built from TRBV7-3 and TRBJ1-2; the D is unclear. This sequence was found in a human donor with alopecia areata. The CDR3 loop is CASSLGLNNYGYTF. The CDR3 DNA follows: TGTGCCAGCAGCCTAGGACTGAATAACTATGGCTACACCTTC. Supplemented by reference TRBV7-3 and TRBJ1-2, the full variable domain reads GAGVSQTPSNKVTEKGKYVELRCDPISGHTALYWYRQSLGQGPEFLIYFQGTGAADDSGLPNDRFFAVRPEGSVSTLKIQRTERGDSAVYLCASSLGLNNYGYTFGSGTRLTVV.